This T cell receptor beta chain was identified in a study of patients and donors after allogeneic stem cell transplantation. This clonotype was seen ten or more times. The CDR3 totals 15 residues. The V segment lost 3 bases and the J segment 3 bases; nucleotides outside the gene matches: 6. TCRdb reanalysed the RT-PCR reads using MiXCR and keeps one entry per CDR3 protein. The table has 920,000 or so distinct CDR3 sequences, over 15% seen once; the top ten hold around 5.5%. Specimen: blood, either unsorted or a sorted T cell fraction (not recorded which). The rearrangement joins TRBV12-3 or TRBV12-4 to TRBJ1-2; 8 nucleotides agree with TRBD1. The TCR was taken from a human donor who was either an allogeneic HSCT recipient or a stem cell or donor lymphocyte infusion donor (not recorded which). It is not recorded whose cells these are; they may come from a transplant donor. The CDR3 coding sequence is TGTGCCAGCAGTTTCAGGGGGCAAAGAGACTATGGCTACACCTTC. This encodes CASSFRGQRDYGYTF.